Listed here is a single T cell receptor (beta chain). What it binds is not known. RNA was extracted with the RNeasy kit, and a quantity of roughly 0.45 to 1 ug was reverse transcribed using random hexamers. TCRdb called the immunoSEQ multiplex PCR reads again in MiXCR, with one record for every CDR3 protein. The sample has over 150,000 distinct CDR3 sequences, roughly 95% seen once. This sample was taken from a study of CD8 T cells in Susac syndrome. Regarding the study as a whole: The authors acknowledged that the study's TCR sequencing and HLA analysis involved relatively few individuals.

The patients serving as multiple sclerosis controls were treatment-naive. They had stable or active relapsing-remitting disease and fulfilled revised McDonald criteria. TEMRA cells were enriched by FACS, while CD8+ and CD4+ T cells were obtained through a negative isolation that was performed magnetically. The sequenced sample was CD4+ T cells from PBMCs. This sequence was found in a human donor with multiple sclerosis.

The CDR3: CASSLTGQTNTEAFF. Written as DNA, the CDR3 is TGCGCCAGCAGCTTGACGGGACAGACGAACACTGAAGCTTTCTTT. This rearrangement joins TRBV5-1 to TRBJ1-1; 7 nucleotides align to TRBD1. Trimming cost V 1 base and J 1 base; bases outside gene matches: 4. Germline CDR1 reads SGHRS; CDR2 reads YFSETQ. CDR3 length: 15 residues.